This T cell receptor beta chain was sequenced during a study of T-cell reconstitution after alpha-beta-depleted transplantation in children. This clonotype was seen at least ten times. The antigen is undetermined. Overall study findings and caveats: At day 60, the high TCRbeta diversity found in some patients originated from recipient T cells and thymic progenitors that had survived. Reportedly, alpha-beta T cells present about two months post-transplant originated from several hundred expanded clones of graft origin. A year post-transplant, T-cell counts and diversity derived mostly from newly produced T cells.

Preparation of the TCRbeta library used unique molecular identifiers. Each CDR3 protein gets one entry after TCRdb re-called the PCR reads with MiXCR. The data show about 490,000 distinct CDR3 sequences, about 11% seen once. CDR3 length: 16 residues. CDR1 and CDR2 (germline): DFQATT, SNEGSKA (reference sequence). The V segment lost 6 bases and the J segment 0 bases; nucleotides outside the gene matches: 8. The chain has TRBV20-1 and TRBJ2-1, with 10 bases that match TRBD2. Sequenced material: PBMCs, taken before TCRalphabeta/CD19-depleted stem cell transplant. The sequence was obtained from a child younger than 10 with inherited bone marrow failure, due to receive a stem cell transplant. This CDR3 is CSAWTSGLSSYNEQFF. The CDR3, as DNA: TGCAGTGCCTGGACTAGCGGCCTTAGCTCCTACAATGAGCAGTTCTTC.